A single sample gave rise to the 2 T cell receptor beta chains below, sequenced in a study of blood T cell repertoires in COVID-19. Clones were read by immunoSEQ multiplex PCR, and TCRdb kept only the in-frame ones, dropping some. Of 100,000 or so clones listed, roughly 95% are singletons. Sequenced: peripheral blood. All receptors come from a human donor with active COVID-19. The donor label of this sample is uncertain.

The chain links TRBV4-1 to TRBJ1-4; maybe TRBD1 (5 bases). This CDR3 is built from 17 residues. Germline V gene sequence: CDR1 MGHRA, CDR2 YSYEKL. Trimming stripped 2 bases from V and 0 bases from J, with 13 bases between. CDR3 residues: CASSQLAGLATNEKLFF. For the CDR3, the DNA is TGCGCCAGCAGCCAACTCGCAGGGCTTGCAACTAATGAAAAACTGTTTTTT.

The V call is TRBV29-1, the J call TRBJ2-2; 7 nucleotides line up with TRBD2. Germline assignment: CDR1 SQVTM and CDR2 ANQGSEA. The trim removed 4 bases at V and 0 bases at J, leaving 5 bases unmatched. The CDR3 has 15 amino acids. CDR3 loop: CSVAAGTTNTGELFF. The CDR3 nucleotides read TGCAGCGTTGCAGCAGGGACTACGAACACCGGGGAGCTGTTTTTT.